This is a list of T cell receptor beta chains from one sample in a study of immune evolution from preneoplasia to lung adenocarcinoma. Method: immunoSEQ multiplex PCR; TCRdb's copy keeps in-frame clones and lacks some. The sample holds around 5,600 clones, approximately 83% seen once. Sequencing was carried out using FFPE invasive lung adenocarcinoma tissue. Every receptor here comes from a person aged 50-75 years with lung adenocarcinoma. Each CDR3 is given with its conserved first and last residue. D genes are given only for firm matches. Clone size appears in some rows only: once, few, many, or a class for an expanded clone.

d_call,v_call,j_call,clone_size,cdr3_length,cdr3_aa,cdr3_nt
-,TRBV15,TRBJ1-4,-,17,CATSREPLGRNNEKLFF,TGTGCCACCAGCAGGGAACCATTAGGGCGGAATAATGAAAAACTGTTTTTT
TRBD2,TRBV11-3,TRBJ2-5,-,15,CASSFSGRYQETQYF,TGTGCCAGCAGCTTTTCCGGGAGGTACCAAGAGACCCAGTACTTC
-,TRBV28,TRBJ2-6,once,13,CAIFRRGANVLTF,TGTGCCATCTTTCGTCGAGGGGCCAACGTCCTGACTTTC
TRBD2,TRBV11-3,TRBJ2-5,-,16,CASSSRWTAGGETQYF,TGTGCCAGCAGCTCCCGATGGACTGCGGGGGGTGAGACCCAGTACTTC
TRBD2,TRBV16,TRBJ2-7,-,15,CASSPGTSLSYEQYF,TGTGCCAGCAGCCCCGGGACTAGCCTCTCCTACGAGCAGTACTTC
-,TRBV27,TRBJ2-1,-,15,CASSFLSSNPNEQFF,TGTGCCAGCAGTTTTTTATCTAGCAATCCCAATGAGCAGTTCTTC
TRBD2,TRBV19,TRBJ2-7,-,16,CASTPSGAGGSYEQYF,TGTGCCAGTACCCCGTCTGGAGCGGGAGGATCCTACGAGCAGTACTTC
-,TRBV10-2,TRBJ2-2,-,13,CASKEGNTGELFF,TGCGCCAGCAAGGAGGGGAACACCGGGGAGCTGTTTTTT
TRBD2,TRBV5-4,TRBJ2-3,once,17,CASSLALAGARTDTQYF,TGTGCCAGCAGCTTGGCTCTAGCGGGAGCGCGGACAGATACGCAGTATTTT
-,TRBV28,TRBJ2-4,-,12,CASSLSIGSRYF,TGTGCCAGCAGTTTGAGCATTGGTTCTCGGTACTTC
TRBD1,TRBV5-6,TRBJ1-3,-,16,CASSWRQGPSGNTIYF,TGTGCCAGCAGCTGGCGACAGGGGCCCTCTGGAAACACCATATATTTT
-,TRBV2,TRBJ2-2,once,14,CASRAQGGTGELFF,TGTGCCAGCAGGGCCCAGGGTGGCACCGGGGAGCTGTTTTTT
-,TRBV5-1,TRBJ2-7,-,12,CASSQSMDEQYF,TGCGCCAGCAGCCAATCCATGGACGAGCAGTACTTC
-,TRBV19,TRBJ2-7,-,15,CASSIGGGKSYEQYF,TGTGCCAGTAGTATAGGAGGAGGGAAGAGCTACGAGCAGTACTTC
-,TRBV18,TRBJ2-2,-,17,CASSPPMGTVGTGELFF,TGTGCCAGCTCACCACCGATGGGGACTGTCGGCACCGGGGAGCTGTTTTTT
-,TRBV5-1,TRBJ2-5,-,11,CASSLQETQYF,TGCGCCAGCAGCTTACAAGAGACCCAGTACTTC
TRBD1,TRBV30,TRBJ2-7,-,12,CAWNRDSQEQYF,TGTGCCTGGAATAGGGACAGCCAAGAGCAGTACTTC
-,TRBV27,TRBJ2-1,-,13,CASSLSHLPEQFF,TGTGCCAGCAGTTTATCCCACCTACCTGAGCAGTTCTTC
TRBD1,TRBV11-1,TRBJ2-4,-,15,CASSSDRGAKNIQYF,TGTGCCAGCAGCTCGGACAGGGGGGCCAAAAACATTCAGTACTTC
TRBD2,TRBV10-3,TRBJ2-5,-,16,CAISAGTSGSLETQYF,TGTGCCATCAGTGCTGGGACTAGCGGGAGCCTGGAGACCCAGTACTTC
-,TRBV7-3,TRBJ2-3,-,14,CASSLILGPDTQYF,TGTGCCAGCAGCTTAATTCTAGGGCCGGATACGCAGTATTTT
TRBD2,TRBV10-3,TRBJ2-5,once,11,CAIGRGETQYF,TGTGCCATCGGGAGGGGAGAGACCCAGTACTTC
-,TRBV20-1,TRBJ2-7,-,11,CSAPTVGIQYF,TGCAGTGCCCCGACGGTCGGGATACAGTACTTC
-,TRBV15,TRBJ2-3,-,14,CATGSRQGTDTQYF,TGTGCCACCGGATCTCGACAGGGCACAGATACGCAGTATTTT
-,TRBV11-2,TRBJ2-3,-,13,CASSLDLLYTQYF,TGTGCCAGCAGCTTAGATCTGTTGTATACGCAGTATTTT
-,TRBV6-5,TRBJ1-3,-,16,CASSYSIPSSGNTIYF,TGTGCCAGCAGTTACTCGATCCCTAGCTCTGGAAACACCATATATTTT
TRBD1,TRBV7-9,TRBJ2-7,-,15,CASSGWTGGGYEQYF,TGTGCCAGCAGCGGATGGACAGGGGGCGGATACGAGCAGTACTTC
-,TRBV4-2,TRBJ2-5,-,16,CASSTGDSGGQETQYF,TGTGCCAGCAGCACCGGGGATAGCGGAGGGCAAGAGACCCAGTACTTC
-,TRBV27,TRBJ2-2,-,14,CASSLRRDTGELFF,TGTGCCAGCAGTTTACGCCGGGACACCGGGGAGCTGTTTTTT
TRBD2,TRBV19,TRBJ2-2,-,15,CASKPLAGSTGELFF,TGTGCCAGTAAGCCCCTAGCGGGAAGCACCGGGGAGCTGTTTTTT
-,TRBV9,TRBJ2-3,-,15,CASSQSGPRTDTQYF,TGTGCCAGCAGTCAAAGCGGGCCCCGCACAGATACGCAGTATTTT
-,TRBV21-1,TRBJ2-3,-,15,CASSKAGGPSDTQYF,TGTGCCAGCAGCAAAGCGGGAGGGCCATCGGATACGCAGTATTTT
-,TRBV25-1,TRBJ2-4,-,15,CASSPKTIAKNIQYF,TGTGCCAGCAGTCCAAAAACTATAGCCAAAAACATTCAGTACTTC
TRBD1,TRBV5-6,TRBJ1-1,-,14,CASSLAGGVTEAFF,TGTGCCAGCAGCTTGGCAGGGGGAGTCACTGAAGCTTTCTTT
TRBD2,TRBV7-3,TRBJ2-1,-,17,CASSSAVGRTSGNEQFF,TGTGCCAGCAGCTCCGCGGTGGGTAGGACTAGCGGGAATGAGCAGTTCTTC
TRBD2,TRBV28,TRBJ2-3,-,17,CASSLFMTSGSTDTQYF,TGTGCCAGCAGTTTATTTATGACTAGCGGGAGTACAGATACGCAGTATTTT